What follows are 17 T cell receptor beta chains derived from one specimen sequenced in a study of T cell changes during pregnancy in multiple sclerosis. Measured with immunoSEQ multiplex PCR; TCRdb has only the in-frame clones, and not every one. Of roughly 99,000 clones in the sample, approximately 90% are singletons; the top ten hold less than 0.9%. This material consisted of peripheral blood, taken in the third trimester of pregnancy. The receptors shown here come from a female donor in good health, enrolled as a control in a pregnancy study.

The sample holds a few counts of this clone. The J gene is TRBJ1-6, the V gene TRBV6-6; the D is unclear. The V end was cut by 5 bases, the J end by 15 bases, with 14 bases between. The CDR3 is 12 residues long. Germline V CDR1 and CDR2: MNHNY, SVGAGI (reference sequence). The CDR3: CASSGVNVRLHF. The CDR3 region has the DNA TGTGCCAGCAGTGGAGTAAACGTTCGCCTCCACTTT.

This chain uses TRBV30 with TRBJ1-2; D gene uncertain. Trimming stripped 0 bases from V and 2 bases from J, with 10 bases between. This CDR3 comprises 14 residues. Germline CDR1 GTSNPN, CDR2 SVGIG (reference sequence). The CDR3 loop is CAWSVLNGNYGYTF. The CDR3 coding sequence is TGTGCCTGGAGTGTACTAAATGGGAACTATGGCTACACCTTC.

This sequence joins TRBV30 and TRBJ1-6, with TRBD1 identical over 10 bases. CDR3 length: 13 residues. Germline lookup yields CDR1 GTSNPN and CDR2 SVGIG (reference sequence). V dropped 5 bases and J dropped 14; count of bases not matched to a gene: 9. The CDR3 loop is CAWDPGQGSSLHF. As DNA, the CDR3 is TGTGCCTGGGACCCGGGACAGGGGTCCTCCCTCCACTTT.

J is TRBJ1-2 and V is TRBV5-6; 7 bases are a match to TRBD1. Germline-derived CDR1 and CDR2 are SGHDT and YYEEEE. The CDR3 sequence is 15 residues long. The ends lost 1 base at V and 4 bases at J; junction bases unmatched: 7. CDR3 sequence: CASSLLGGGLYGYTF. The CDR3 coding sequence is TGTGCCAGCAGCTTGTTAGGGGGCGGCCTCTATGGCTACACCTTC.

V usage is TRBV10-3 and J usage is TRBJ1-6; D uncertain. In germline, CDR1 is ENHRY, CDR2 SYGVKD. This CDR3 spans 12 amino acids. V was pared by 4 bases and J by 7 bases, with 5 bases between. The CDR3, as DNA: TGTGCCATCAGTGCCAGGAATTCACCCCTCCACTTT. Translating gives CAISARNSPLHF.

The chain employs TRBV5-1 and TRBJ2-7; 7 bases are a match to TRBD1. From germline, CDR1 is SGHRS and CDR2 YFSETQ. The trim removed 2 bases at V and 5 bases at J, leaving 13 bases unmatched. The CDR3 consists of 16 residues. Here the CDR3 DNA reads TGCGCCAGCAGCTTCTTAGGCCCCGACAGGGACGACGAGCAGTACTTC. Protein product: CASSFLGPDRDDEQYF.

The rearrangement uses TRBV5-4 and TRBJ1-2; 11 nucleotides agree with TRBD1. CDR1 and CDR2 (germline): SGHNT, YYREEE (reference sequence). Unmatched junction bases numbered 5, after V lost 4 bases and J lost 6 bases. The CDR3 sequence is 14 residues long. The CDR3 protein is CASSPGGQGDGYTF. The CDR3 coding sequence is TGTGCCAGCAGCCCCGGGGGACAGGGGGATGGCTACACCTTC.

This chain's CDR3 is CASSVYDRETNEKLFF. In DNA, the CDR3 is TGTGCCAGCAGCGTTTACGACAGAGAAACGAATGAAAAACTGTTTTTT. The rearrangement joins TRBV9 to TRBJ1-4, with D possibly matching TRBD1 (5 bases). V was trimmed by 2 bases and J by 5 bases, leaving 16 bases between them. This CDR3 contains 16 residues. The germline V gene encodes CDR1 SGDLS and CDR2 YYNGEE.

Here the CDR3 reads CASSNDRVSRPGELFF. The CDR3, as DNA: TGTGCCAGCAGCAACGACAGGGTATCTAGGCCCGGGGAGCTGTTTTTT. This chain joins TRBV11-1 and TRBJ2-2, with 7 bases matching TRBD1. V dropped 5 bases and J dropped 6; count of bases not matched to a gene: 12. Germline CDR1 and CDR2: SGHAT and FQDESV (reference sequence). The CDR3 totals 16 residues. Using reference TRBV11-1 and TRBJ2-2 for the parts outside the CDR3, the full variable domain is EAEVAQSPRYKITEKSQAVAFWCDPISGHATLYWYRQILGQGPELLVQFQDESVVDDSQLPKDRFSAERLKGVDSTLKIQPAELGDSAMYLCASSNDRVSRPGELFFGEGSRLTVL.

This clone showed up just a few times. The V and J genes are TRBV19 and TRBJ1-1, with 7 nucleotides matching TRBD1. The CDR3 sequence is 14 residues long. V was clipped by 5 bases and J by 1 base; unmatched bases: 4. In germline, CDR1 is LNHDA, CDR2 SQIVND (reference sequence). CDR3 amino acids: CASSEQGPNTEAFF. For the CDR3, the DNA is TGTGCCAGTAGTGAACAGGGGCCGAACACTGAAGCTTTCTTT.

The gene calls are TRBV4-2 and TRBJ2-5; the match to TRBD1 covers 7 bases. Germline CDR1 reads LGHNA; CDR2 reads YNFKEQ. The length of the CDR3 is 15 residues. The V and J ends lost 0 bases and 2 bases, in that order; junction bases with no gene match: 3. The DNA for the CDR3 is TGTGCCAGCAGCCAAGAGACAGGGCGTCAAGAGACCCAGTACTTC. This sequence encodes CASSQETGRQETQYF.

The chain recombines TRBV5-1 with TRBJ1-1, with no clear D. There are 13 residues in the CDR3. Trimming removed 2 bases from V and 1 base from J, with 6 bases in between. Germline lookup yields CDR1 SGHRS and CDR2 YFSETQ. CDR3 loop: CASSFKQNTEAFF. CDR3 nucleotide sequence: TGCGCCAGCAGCTTTAAACAGAACACTGAAGCTTTCTTT.

The chain has TRBV5-1 and TRBJ2-2; D remains ambiguous. The germline V and J ends were trimmed by 4 bases and 1 base, with 5 bases remaining between them. From germline, CDR1 is SGHRS and CDR2 YFSETQ. The length of the CDR3 is 13 residues. The CDR3 sequence: CASSTGNTGELFF. In nucleotides, the CDR3 is TGCGCCAGCAGCACCGGGAACACCGGGGAGCTGTTTTTT.

The rearrangement links TRBV30 to TRBJ2-7; D ambiguous. Germline V gives CDR1 GTSNPN, CDR2 SVGIG (reference sequence). V lost 7 bases and J lost 3, with 19 bases in between. The CDR3 length is 14 residues. DNA of the CDR3: TGTGCCTCGATGTACAGAGACCACCTCTACGAGCAGTACTTC. Translating gives CASMYRDHLYEQYF.

The chain combines TRBV5-4 with TRBJ1-2; D call uncertain. V dropped 0 bases and J dropped 7 bases, with 7 bases sitting between them. This CDR3 comprises 12 residues. The V gene's germline CDR1 is SGHNT and CDR2 YYREEE (reference sequence). In DNA, the CDR3 is TGTGCCAGCAGCTTGGGGGGAGTTGGCTACACCTTC. Amino acids: CASSLGGVGYTF.

This chain uses TRBV11-2 with TRBJ1-2; a possible D gene is TRBD1 (6 bases). Between the trimmed V and J ends, which lost 6 bases and 7 bases, there was a span of 24 bases. CDR3 size: 16 residues. Looked up from germline, CDR1 is SGHAT and CDR2 is FQNNGV. In nucleotides, the CDR3 is TGTGCCAGCAGTTCCCCCCGGCAGGGGCGAGGGGGTGGCTACACCTTC. This encodes CASSSPRQGRGGGYTF.

The chain links TRBV5-5 to TRBJ2-2; TRBD2 aligns across 7 bases. V shed 5 bases and J 5 bases; nucleotides not matched to a gene: 9. Germline assignment: CDR1 SGHKS and CDR2 YYEKEE (reference sequence). This CDR3 contains 15 residues. Here the CDR3 DNA reads TGTGCCAGCAGTAGCCACGGGGGAGGGACCGGGGAGCTGTTTTTT. The encoded protein is CASSSHGGGTGELFF.